This T cell receptor (beta chain) was retrieved from a study of CD8+CD57+ T cells in acquired aplastic anemia (dated by TCRdb to 2017 to 2018). As for the study more broadly: Extracted DNA from sorted CD4+ and CD8+ cells averaged about 3 ug, ranging from about 0.19 to 30 ug. For healthy donor samples, the average read count was roughly 9.9 million for CD4+ cells and roughly 12 million for CD8+ cells.

Of note for this clonotype: There is no known antigen for this receptor. No much larger clonotype is one base removed from it; base qualities were not supplied.

Genomic DNA was used as template for profiling of TCR beta VDJ combinations and CDR3 sequences. An Illumina HiSeq 2000 was the platform used for TCR repertoire sequencing. From the authors' description of their analysis: Repertoires were assessed using TRBV/TRBJ rearrangement plots, CDR3 size and DJ length profiles, and Simpson's diversity index. Whichever DNA sequence was most abundant in the deep sequencing data was defined as the immunodominant clone. CDR3 amino acid sequences were screened for sharing across subjects and compared with published repertoires and the VDJdb database. TCRdb trimmed public reads at Q25 via fastp, called clones via MiXCR and kept in-frame beta chains. Records with the same CDR3 protein are collapsed into one entry carrying the most frequent genes and DNA. The V and J calls come from TCRdb's annotation, not from the publication. The sample profile shows around 150,000 distinct CDR3 sequences; approximately 44% of them were found once. About 1.1% of the sample belongs to the ten largest clones.

TCR repertoires of sorted CD4+ and CD8+ blood T cells from severe aplastic anemia patients and healthy subjects were deep-sequenced in the study. Ficoll-Paque density gradient centrifugation was used to isolate peripheral blood mononuclear cells. CD4+ and CD8+ T cells were sorted by FACS or magnetic beads before DNA extraction. The investigation overall reported the following: CD8+ Simpson's diversity did not differ significantly between patients and healthy controls (P=0.060). Approximately 31 CD8+ CDR3 sequences were found in both patients and controls but appeared to be highly expressed in patients and within the immunodominant clones of the patients.

The sequence derives from a human donor in good health. Sequenced input: sorted CD4+, CD8+, or CD8+CD57+ T cells (not recorded which) from PBMCs.

CDR3 reads: CSASPYRGGYTF. The bases are TGCAGTGCTAGTCCCTACAGGGGAGGCTACACCTTC. The chain employs TRBV20-1 and TRBJ1-2; TRBD1 matches 7 bases in the middle. For CDR1 and CDR2, the germline V gene (reference sequence) lists DFQATT and SNEGSKA. Here V drops 3 bases and J drops 8 bases, and the junction holds 6 bases not matched to any gene. Taken from cysteine to phenylalanine, the CDR3 has 12 residues. Only CDR3 DNA remains: 36 bases, in frame from the first base.